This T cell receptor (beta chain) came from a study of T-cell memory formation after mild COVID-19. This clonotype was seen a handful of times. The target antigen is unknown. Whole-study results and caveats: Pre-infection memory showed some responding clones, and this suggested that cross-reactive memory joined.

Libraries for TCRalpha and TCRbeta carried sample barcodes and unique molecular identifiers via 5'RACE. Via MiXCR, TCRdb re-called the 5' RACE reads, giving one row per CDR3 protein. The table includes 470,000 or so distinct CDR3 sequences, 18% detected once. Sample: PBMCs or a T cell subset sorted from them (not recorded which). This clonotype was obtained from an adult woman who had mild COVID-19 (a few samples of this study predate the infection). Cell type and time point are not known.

CDR3 coding DNA: TGTGCCAGCAGCCGGGACACCCACGGCACAGATACGCAGTATTTT. Residues: CASSRDTHGTDTQYF. This sequence joins TRBV11-2 and TRBJ2-3; possibly TRBD1 for D (6 bases). The V end lost 5 bases, the J end lost 1 base, and 13 bases lay between the germline ends. CDR1 SGHAT and CDR2 FQNNGV come from the germline V gene. The length of the CDR3 is 15 residues.